One and the same sample provided the 20 T cell receptor beta chains below, sequenced in a study of CXCR3-negative and CXCR3-positive naive CD8 T cells. Whole-study results and caveats: CXCR3-positive naive cells had TRB CDR3s that were more hydrophobic than CXCR3-negative naive cells had.

Their specific antigens are unknown. The authors prepared UMI-labeled TRB cDNA libraries by 5' RACE. TCRdb reprocessed the 5' RACE reads, with one entry per CDR3 protein and no DNA. In all, the sample yields more than 80,000 distinct CDR3 sequences. The sequencing input was naive CXCR3+ CD8+ T cells from blood. The subset denotes: CD45RO-CCR7+CD27+CD95- naive CD8+ T cells expressing CXCR3 (TNR3+). These receptor sequences come from a human donor in good health. Some clones in this sample may be carry-over from other donors' samples.

The rearrangement uses TRBV12-3 or TRBV12-4 and TRBJ2-3; TCRdb's assignment of TRBD1 cannot be checked, as there is no DNA. This CDR3 region has 16 residues. CDR3 amino acids: CASSFWAETGADTQYF.

This chain uses TRBV9 with TRBJ2-7; TCRdb names TRBD2, which stays unverified in the absence of DNA. Germline V lookup: CDR1 SGDLS, CDR2 YYNGEE. This CDR3 has 15 residues. CDR3 protein: CASSVGTSFPLEQYF.

V and J are TRBV28 and TRBJ1-5; TCRdb indicates TRBD1, and absent DNA this call remains unverified. Germline V gene sequence: CDR1 MDHEN, CDR2 SYDVKM. The CDR3 runs to 14 residues. The CDR3 sequence is CASSPVDRDQPQHF.

This chain joins TRBV6-2 or TRBV6-3 and TRBJ2-3; TCRdb proposes TRBD2, but this gene call is untestable without DNA. There are 14 residues in the CDR3. Germline V gene sequence: CDR1 MNHEY, CDR2 SVGEGT. The CDR3 region is CASSERGGTDTQYF.

The chain uses TRBV4-3 and TRBJ2-3; as DNA is missing, the TRBD2 call by TCRdb cannot be tested. The CDR3 is made up of 16 amino acids. The germline V gene encodes CDR1 LGHNA and CDR2 YSLEER. CDR3 sequence: CASSQDTIGPTDTQYF.

The V call is TRBV6-5, the J call TRBJ1-1. The CDR3 runs to 14 residues. Germline CDR1 reads MNHEY; CDR2 reads SVGAGI. CDR3 residues: CASRENRRDTEAFF.

The chain has TRBV14 and TRBJ2-1. CDR1 and CDR2 from the germline V gene are SGHDN and FVKESK. The CDR3 spans 17 residues. This CDR3 reads CASSQGIKYKSYNEQFF.

The CDR3 is CASSPQGAGNSPLHF. The genes are TRBV7-2 and TRBJ1-6; the D gene TCRdb calls, TRBD1, cannot be checked with no DNA. Germline assignment: CDR1 SGHTA and CDR2 FQGNSA. The CDR3 contains 15 residues.

The CDR3 loop reads CASSNTIQPRNYGYTF. J is TRBJ1-2 and V is TRBV9. Germline V gives CDR1 SGDLS, CDR2 YYNGEE. The CDR3 sequence is 16 residues long.

The rearrangement links TRBV29-1 to TRBJ2-7; the TCRdb D gene call, TRBD1, has no DNA to confirm it. This CDR3 contains 14 residues. In germline, CDR1 is SQVTM, CDR2 ANQGSEA. The CDR3 spells CSVELTGGAYEQYF.

This chain uses TRBV4-2 with TRBJ2-5. CDR1 and CDR2 from the germline V gene are LGHNA and YNFKEQ. The CDR3 is 13 amino acids. The CDR3 spells CASSQASTGTQYF.

The chain is built from TRBV4-1 and TRBJ2-3; lacking DNA, the TRBD2 call made by TCRdb goes unchecked. The CDR3 has 18 residues. Germline V lookup: CDR1 MGHRA, CDR2 YSYEKL. The CDR3 loop is CASSQALGLAVFTDTQYF.

This chain connects TRBV28 to TRBJ2-7; TCRdb's assignment of TRBD1 cannot be checked, as there is no DNA. There are 14 residues in the CDR3. Germline CDR1 MDHEN, CDR2 SYDVKM. CDR3: CASSLRGLEYEQYF.

The J gene is TRBJ2-2, the V gene TRBV18; TCRdb returns TRBD1, unconfirmable since there is no DNA. The V gene's germline CDR1 is KGHSH and CDR2 LQKENI. The CDR3 sequence is 16 residues long. The CDR3 region is CASSPILDTNTGELFF.

The rearrangement links TRBV5-1 to TRBJ1-1; as DNA is missing, the TRBD1 call by TCRdb cannot be tested. Germline V lookup: CDR1 SGHRS, CDR2 YFSETQ. The CDR3 consists of 15 residues. Here the CDR3 reads CASSGRQGMNTEAFF.

The V call is TRBV29-1, the J call TRBJ2-7; TCRdb indicates TRBD1, and absent DNA this call remains unverified. Germline V gives CDR1 SQVTM, CDR2 ANQGSEA. The CDR3 totals 15 residues. CDR3 amino acids: CSVEFGTVYSYEQYF.

The chain employs TRBV11-3 and TRBJ2-7; TCRdb's D call, TRBD1, is unchecked because there is no DNA. Looked up from germline, CDR1 is SGHNT and CDR2 is YENEEA. This CDR3 is built from 15 residues. CDR3: CASSFERGLPYEQYF.

The chain has TRBV20-1 and TRBJ1-2. This CDR3 contains 14 residues. The germline V gene encodes CDR1 DFQATT and CDR2 SNEGSKA (reference sequence). The CDR3 here is CSARVENTWLGYTF.

The chain links TRBV28 to TRBJ2-7; TCRdb reports TRBD2, a call that lacks DNA to check it against. The CDR3 has 15 residues. The germline V gene encodes CDR1 MDHEN and CDR2 SYDVKM. The CDR3 sequence is CASSATSGRTYEQYF.

The gene calls are TRBV5-4 and TRBJ1-1; absent DNA, TCRdb's TRBD1 call cannot be checked. Germline CDR1 and CDR2: SGHNT and YYREEE (reference sequence). This CDR3 comprises 13 residues. The CDR3 loop reads CASSQGGVAEAFF.